This T cell receptor (beta chain) appears in the sequencing data of a study of T cell repertoires in cytomegalovirus infection. Study background: CMV infection and matching HLA type were both indicated by public TCR beta signatures. Study-wide points: Accumulated public TCR beta family frequency recognized individuals carrying CMV together with the relevant HLA. Dominating the ex vivo response were TCR beta clonotypes that were CMV-specific and HLA-C-restricted.

TCRdb reprocessed the reads with MiXCR, giving one entry per CDR3 protein. The sample contains a few hundred thousand distinct CDR3 sequences, 40% to 50% of which appear only once. This clonotype turned up a few times. The antigen remains undetermined. Sample: cultured PBMCs, taken from culture after CMV antigen stimulation. This TCR was recovered from a human donor in good health (CMV status not recorded). Some clones in this sample may be carry-over from other donors' samples.

Here the CDR3 reads CASSLGRQTYEQYF. CDR3 nucleotide sequence: TGTGCCAGCAGCTTAGGTCGTCAAACCTACGAGCAGTACTTC. V is TRBV7-2 and J is TRBJ2-7; D gene unclear. With 1 base removed from V and 2 bases from J, the gap between germline ends came to 9 bases. This CDR3 is built from 14 residues. Per the germline V gene, CDR1 is SGHTA and CDR2 is FQGNSA.